Listed below are T cell receptor beta chains from one sample, sequenced in a study of Graves' ophthalmopathy and Graves' hyperthyroidism. TCRdb re-analysed the multiplex PCR reads in MiXCR, keeping a single row per CDR3 protein. The top ten hold around 10% of the sample, which has over a million distinct CDR3 sequences, around a third seen once. Material for sequencing was peripheral blood or thyroid tissue (not recorded which). The receptors originated from an adult man with Graves' hyperthyroidism. The CDR3 runs from the conserved cysteine through the conserved F or W. D genes are given only for firm matches. Some rows mark clone size as missing; the rest say once, few, many or name a class of expanded clone.

TRBV6-5	TRBJ1-1	many	.	CASSYFLEGNTEAFF	TGTGCCAGCAGTTACTTTCTGGAGGGGAACACTGAAGCTTTCTTT
TRBV7-8	TRBJ1-1	many	.	CASSSMGGRTEAFF	TGTGCCAGCAGCTCGATGGGGGGGCGGACTGAAGCTTTCTTT
TRBV24-1	TRBJ1-1	.	.	CATKGRFGGTNTEAFF	TGTGCCACCAAGGGGCGCTTTGGGGGGACGAACACTGAAGCTTTCTTT
TRBV28	TRBJ1-1	few	.	CASSLWVEEEAFF	TGTGCCAGCAGTTTATGGGTGGAAGAGGAAGCTTTCTTT
TRBV30	TRBJ1-5	.	.	CAWRPDRYQPQHF	TGTGCCTGGAGACCGGACAGATATCAGCCCCAGCATTTT
TRBV9	TRBJ1-4	.	.	CASSVVAEATNEKLFF	TGTGCCAGCAGCGTAGTGGCAGAAGCAACTAATGAAAAACTGTTTTTT
TRBV7-8	TRBJ2-5	.	.	CASSQGRQGQPQYF	TGTGCCAGCAGCCAGGGGAGGCAGGGCCAGCCCCAGTACTTC
TRBV9	TRBJ2-5	many	.	CASSVWAGSETQYF	TGTGCCAGCAGCGTATGGGCAGGGAGCGAGACCCAGTACTTC
TRBV4-3	TRBJ2-7	.	TRBD2	CASSQGLAGGEYEQYF	TGCGCCAGCAGCCAGGGACTAGCGGGGGGAGAATACGAGCAGTACTTC
TRBV2	TRBJ2-5	many	.	CASGRGLGQETQYF	TGTGCCAGCGGAAGAGGTCTAGGACAAGAGACCCAGTACTTC
TRBV7-2	TRBJ2-7	many	.	CASSLGEGPYEQYF	TGTGCCAGCAGCTTAGGAGAGGGGCCTTACGAGCAGTACTTC
TRBV7-9	TRBJ2-7	once	TRBD1	CASSIQTGDHEQYF	TGTGCCAGCAGCATACAGACAGGGGACCACGAGCAGTACTTC
TRBV20-1	TRBJ2-2	many	TRBD1	CSARTGDVYGELFF	TGCAGTGCCCGGACAGGGGATGTATACGGGGAGCTGTTTTTT
TRBV29-1	TRBJ2-5	many	.	CSVDKGQETQYF	TGCAGCGTTGACAAGGGTCAAGAGACCCAGTACTTC
TRBV3-1	TRBJ1-2	many	TRBD1	CASRQGQGDYGYTF	TGTGCCAGCAGGCAGGGACAGGGGGACTATGGCTACACCTTC
TRBV29-1	TRBJ2-2	.	.	CSVGKGNTGELFF	TGCAGCGTTGGCAAAGGGAACACCGGGGAGCTGTTTTTT